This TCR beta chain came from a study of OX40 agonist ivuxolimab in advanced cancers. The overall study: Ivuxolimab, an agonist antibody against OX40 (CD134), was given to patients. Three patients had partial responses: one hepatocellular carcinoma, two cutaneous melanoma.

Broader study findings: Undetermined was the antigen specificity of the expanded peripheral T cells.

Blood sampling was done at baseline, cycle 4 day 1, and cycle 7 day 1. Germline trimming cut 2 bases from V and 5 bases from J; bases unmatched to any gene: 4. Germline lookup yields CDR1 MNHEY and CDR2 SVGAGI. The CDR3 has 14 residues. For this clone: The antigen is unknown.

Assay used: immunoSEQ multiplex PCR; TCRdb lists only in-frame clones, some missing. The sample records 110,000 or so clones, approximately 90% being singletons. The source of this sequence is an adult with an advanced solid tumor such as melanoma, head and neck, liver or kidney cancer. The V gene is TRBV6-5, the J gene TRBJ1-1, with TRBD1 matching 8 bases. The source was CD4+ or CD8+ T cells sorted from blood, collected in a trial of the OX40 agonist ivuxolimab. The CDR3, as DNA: TGTGCCAGCAGTTACGGGCAGGGGGCTACTGAAGCTTTCTTT. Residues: CASSYGQGATEAFF.